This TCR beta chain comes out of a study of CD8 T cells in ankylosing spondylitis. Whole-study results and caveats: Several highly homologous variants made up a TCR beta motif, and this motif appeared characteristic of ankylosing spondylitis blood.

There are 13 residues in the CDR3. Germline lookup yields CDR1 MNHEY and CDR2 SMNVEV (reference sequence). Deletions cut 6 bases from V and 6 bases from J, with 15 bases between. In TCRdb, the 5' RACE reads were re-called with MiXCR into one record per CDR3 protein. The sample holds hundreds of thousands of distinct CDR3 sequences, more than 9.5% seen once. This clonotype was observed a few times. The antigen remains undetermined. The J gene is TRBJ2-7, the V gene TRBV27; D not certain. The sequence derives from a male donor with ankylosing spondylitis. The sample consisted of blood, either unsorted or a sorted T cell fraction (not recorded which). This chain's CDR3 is CASSPLQEFEQYF. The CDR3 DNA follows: TGTGCCAGCAGCCCTCTCCAGGAATTCGAGCAGTACTTC.